This TCR beta chain was recorded in a study of T cell repertoires in cytomegalovirus infection. Looking at the study overall: It was the public TCR beta signatures that indicated both CMV infection and matching HLA type. Study observations and caveats: The ex vivo response was dominated by HLA-C-restricted CMV-specific TCR beta clonotypes.

In regard to this clonotype: What it binds is unknown.

V shed 4 bases, J shed 2 bases, and the junction held 5 bases outside the gene matches. Germline values: CDR1 SEHNR, CDR2 FQNEAQ (reference sequence). This CDR3 region has 16 residues. Each CDR3 protein gets one entry after TCRdb re-called the reads with MiXCR. The sample holds tens of thousands of distinct CDR3 sequences, approximately 43% seen once. The source is a human donor in good health (CMV status not recorded). Some clones in this sample may be carry-over from other donors' samples. Sample: CD8+ T cells from cultured PBMCs, taken from culture after CMV antigen stimulation. The chain has TRBV7-9 and TRBJ2-7; TRBD2 matches 13 bases. The CDR3 DNA reads TGTGCCAGCAGCTCTCTAGGGACTAGCGGGACCTACGAGCAGTACTTC. Translated, it gives CASSSLGTSGTYEQYF.